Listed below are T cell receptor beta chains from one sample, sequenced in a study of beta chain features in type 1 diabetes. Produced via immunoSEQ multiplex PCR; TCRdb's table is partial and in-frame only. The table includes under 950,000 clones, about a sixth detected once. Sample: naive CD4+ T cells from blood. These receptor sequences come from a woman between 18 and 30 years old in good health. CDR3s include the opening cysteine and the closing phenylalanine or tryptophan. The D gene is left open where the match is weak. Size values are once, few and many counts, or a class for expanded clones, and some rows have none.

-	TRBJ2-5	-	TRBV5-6	CASSARVPYQETQYF	TGTGCCAGCAGCGCCAGGGTACCGTACCAAGAGACCCAGTACTTC
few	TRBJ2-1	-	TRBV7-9	CASSSPRNQGYSYNEQFF	TGTGCCAGCAGCTCCCCCCGAAATCAGGGTTACTCCTACAATGAGCAGTTCTTC
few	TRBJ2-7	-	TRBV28	CASSWDPLYEQYF	TGTGCCAGCAGTTGGGACCCATTGTACGAGCAGTACTTC
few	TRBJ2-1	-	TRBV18	CASSPYSYNEQFF	TGTGCCAGCTCACCATACTCCTACAATGAGCAGTTCTTC
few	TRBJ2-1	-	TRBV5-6	CASSLGRAFYNEQFF	TGTGCCAGCAGCTTGGGGAGGGCTTTCTACAATGAGCAGTTCTTC
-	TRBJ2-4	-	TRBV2	CASSVRPLAKNIQYF	TGTGCCAGCAGTGTGCGTCCCCTAGCCAAAAACATTCAGTACTTC
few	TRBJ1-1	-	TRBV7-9	CASSRPNRASNKNTEAFF	TGTGCCAGCAGCCGGCCCAACAGGGCCTCGAATAAGAACACTGAAGCTTTCTTT
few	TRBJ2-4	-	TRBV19	CASSIGRTENIQYF	TGTGCCAGTAGTATAGGGCGTACAGAAAACATTCAGTACTTC
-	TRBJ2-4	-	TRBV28	CASSFRVAKNIQYF	TGTGCCAGCAGTTTTCGGGTAGCCAAAAACATTCAGTACTTC
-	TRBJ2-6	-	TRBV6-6	CARMGGGANVLTF	TGTGCCCGCATGGGTGGTGGGGCCAACGTCCTGACTTTC
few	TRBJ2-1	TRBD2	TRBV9	CASSVEPGTSDKTSSYNEQFF	TGTGCCAGCAGCGTCGAGCCCGGGACTAGCGATAAGACGAGCTCCTACAATGAGCAGTTCTTC
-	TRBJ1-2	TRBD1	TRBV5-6	CASSLHRGRKDGYTF	TGTGCCAGCAGCCTCCACAGGGGGCGAAAGGATGGCTACACCTTC
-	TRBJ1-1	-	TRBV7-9	CASSLSGDTEAFF	TGTGCCAGCAGCTTAAGCGGGGACACTGAAGCTTTCTTT
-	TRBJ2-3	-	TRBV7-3	CASSFGLGADTQYF	TGTGCCAGCAGCTTTGGGCTGGGGGCAGATACGCAGTATTTT
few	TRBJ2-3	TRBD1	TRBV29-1	CSVEKGQGLDTQYF	TGCAGCGTTGAAAAGGGACAGGGTTTAGATACGCAGTATTTT
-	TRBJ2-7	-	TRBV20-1	CSASSYEQYF	TGCAGTGCTTCCTCTTACGAGCAGTACTTC
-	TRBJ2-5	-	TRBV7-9	CASSLHVGLETQYF	TGTGCCAGCAGCTTACATGTAGGGTTGGAGACCCAGTACTTC
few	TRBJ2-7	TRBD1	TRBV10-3	CAIRDRVYEQYF	TGTGCCATCCGCGACAGGGTCTACGAGCAGTACTTC
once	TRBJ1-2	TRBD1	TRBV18	CASSPLRGHYGYTF	TGTGCCAGCTCACCTCTTAGGGGGCACTATGGCTACACCTTC
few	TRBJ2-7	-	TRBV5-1	CASSLEAAGTRTYEQYF	TGCGCCAGCAGCTTGGAGGCGGCCGGGACCCGCACCTACGAGCAGTACTTC
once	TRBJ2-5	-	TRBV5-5	CASSSPGQIGTQYF	TGTGCCAGCAGCTCACCGGGACAAATCGGGACCCAGTACTTC
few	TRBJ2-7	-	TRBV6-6	CASSNSYEQYF	TGTGCCAGCAGTAACTCCTACGAGCAGTACTTC
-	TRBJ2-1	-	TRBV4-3	CASSPLGLAGNEQFF	TGCGCCAGCAGCCCCCTGGGTCTAGCCGGGAATGAGCAGTTCTTC
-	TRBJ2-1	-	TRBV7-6	CASSLENEQFF	TGTGCCAGCAGCTTGGAAAATGAGCAGTTCTTC
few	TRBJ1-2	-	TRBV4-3	CASSQRLGDGYTF	TGCGCCAGCAGCCAACGGCTGGGAGATGGCTACACCTTC
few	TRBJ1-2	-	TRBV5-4	CASRPNYATGGYTF	TGTGCCAGCAGACCCAACTATGCTACGGGAGGCTACACCTTC
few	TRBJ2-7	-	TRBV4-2	CASSHPPERSHRDEQYF	TGTGCCAGCAGCCACCCCCCCGAGCGTTCCCACAGGGACGAGCAGTACTTC
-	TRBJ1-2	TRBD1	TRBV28	CASTPGGNRYGYTF	TGTGCCAGCACCCCAGGGGGGAATCGGTATGGCTACACCTTC
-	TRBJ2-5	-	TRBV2	CASSDRGFTQYF	TGTGCCAGCAGTGACCGAGGGTTTACCCAGTACTTC
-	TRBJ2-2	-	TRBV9	CASSGRRDSVGTGELFF	TGTGCCAGCAGCGGACGACGGGACTCCGTAGGCACCGGGGAGCTGTTTTTT
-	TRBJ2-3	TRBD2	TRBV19	CASGTSGGIDTQYF	TGTGCCTCCGGGACTAGCGGAGGGATAGATACGCAGTATTTT
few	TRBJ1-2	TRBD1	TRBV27	CASSLRGPGQGTITYGYTF	TGTGCCAGCAGTTTACGGGGGCCGGGACAGGGAACCATCACGTATGGCTACACCTTC
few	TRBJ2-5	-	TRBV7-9	CASSFSASLETQYF	TGTGCCAGCAGCTTCTCTGCGAGTCTAGAGACCCAGTACTTC
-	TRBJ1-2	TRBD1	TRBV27	CASSALGTAIPYGYTF	TGTGCCAGCAGTGCGCTCGGGACAGCAATTCCCTATGGCTACACCTTC
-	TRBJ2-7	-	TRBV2	CASSAGRAYEQYF	TGTGCCAGCAGTGCTGGCAGGGCCTACGAGCAGTACTTC
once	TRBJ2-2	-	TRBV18	CASSPWLANTGELFF	TGTGCCAGCTCACCATGGTTAGCGAACACCGGGGAGCTGTTTTTT
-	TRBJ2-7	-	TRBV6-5	CASRKEGVSYEQYF	TGTGCCAGCAGGAAGGAGGGAGTCTCGTACGAGCAGTACTTC
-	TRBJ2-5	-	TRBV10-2	CASTQGWGYF	TGCGCCAGCACCCAAGGGTGGGGGTACTTC
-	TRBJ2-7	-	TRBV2	CASSAGTLGRYEQYF	TGTGCCAGCAGTGCTGGGACACTAGGCCGCTACGAGCAGTACTTC
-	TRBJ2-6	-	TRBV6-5	CASSSVHSGANVLTF	TGTGCCAGCAGTTCCGTGCACTCTGGGGCCAACGTCCTGACTTTC
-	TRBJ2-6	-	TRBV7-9	CASSFNRESSGANVLTF	TGTGCCAGCAGCTTCAACAGGGAGAGCTCTGGGGCCAACGTCCTGACTTTC
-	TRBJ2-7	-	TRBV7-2	CASSSRLPPYEQYF	TGTGCCAGCAGCTCTAGACTTCCTCCCTACGAGCAGTACTTC
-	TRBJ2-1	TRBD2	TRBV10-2	CASRSGLAANEQFF	TGCGCCAGCAGATCGGGACTAGCGGCCAATGAGCAGTTCTTC
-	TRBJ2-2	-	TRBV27	CASSLRTPAGGELFF	TGTGCCAGCAGTTTACGTACGCCCGCGGGCGGGGAGCTGTTTTTT
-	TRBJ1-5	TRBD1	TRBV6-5	CASSLGDRGLRPQHF	TGTGCCAGCAGTTTAGGGGACAGGGGGCTCCGACCCCAGCATTTT
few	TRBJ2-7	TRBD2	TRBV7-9	CASSWLAGEGNEQYF	TGTGCCAGCAGCTGGCTAGCGGGAGAGGGGAACGAGCAGTACTTC
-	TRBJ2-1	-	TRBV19	CASSMSRVEQFF	TGTGCCAGTAGTATGTCCAGGGTTGAGCAGTTCTTC
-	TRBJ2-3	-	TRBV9	CASSHWSTDTQYF	TGTGCCAGCAGCCATTGGAGCACAGATACGCAGTATTTT
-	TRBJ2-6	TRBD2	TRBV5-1	CASTPTVTSGSSGGANVLTF	TGCGCCAGCACCCCGACTGTGACTAGCGGGTCTTCAGGCGGGGCCAACGTCCTGACTTTC